This TCR beta chain emerged from a study of post-analysis software for immune sequencing data. This clonotype turned up a few times. Prepared TCR beta cDNA libraries contained unique molecular identifiers. There were 1 to 10 million T cells, and roughly 0.5 million cDNA molecules came from them. TCRdb used MiXCR to reprocess the PCR reads, holding one entry per CDR3 protein. In the table there are 750,000 to 950,000 distinct CDR3 sequences, roughly half of which are singletons. Sample: blood. The sequence derives from a girl between 10 and 17 years old with multiple sclerosis.

CDR3 sequence: CASSFSLAYSSYEQYF. CDR3 in DNA: TGTGCCAGCAGTTTTTCACTGGCTTATTCCTCCTACGAGCAGTACTTC. The V and J genes are TRBV12-3 or TRBV12-4 and TRBJ2-7, with no clear D. The CDR3 extends over 16 amino acids. V lost 3 bases, J lost 0 bases, and 15 bases lay in between.